This T cell receptor (beta chain) derives from a study of blood T cell repertoires in COVID-19. Study overall: There were acute and convalescent COVID-19 samples, and they came from the United States, Italy and Spain. PBMCs, B-cell-depleted T cells, or T cells were the source of the cDNA or gDNA that made up the material.

Methods used by the authors: Estimation of nucleated cell counts was performed using reference gene primer amplification. The repertoire was sequenced with immunoSEQ multiplex PCR; TCRdb's copy has only in-frame clones and lacks some. V and J calls and clone size are given by that table; D and trimming were obtained from the DNA. The sample lists about 210,000 clones, 80% to 90% occurring once. The CDR3 is 19 residues long. Trimming took 0 bases from V and 1 from J; bases not matched to a gene: 14. Per the germline V gene, CDR1 is LGHNT and CDR2 is FRNRAP. The sequenced sample consisted of peripheral blood. This clonotype originated in a woman aged 50 to 60 with active or convalescent COVID-19. The genes are TRBV12-5 and TRBJ2-7; 8 positions match TRBD1. As DNA, the CDR3 is TGTGCTAGTGGTTTGGTCGGTACCTCGACAGGGGTTTTTTCCTACGAGCAGTACTTC. Translating it yields CASGLVGTSTGVFSYEQYF.